This TCR beta chain was retrieved from a study of blood T cells in healthy people across ages. As for this clonotype: Its target is unknown.

Combining a sample-barcoded 5' primer with a J-beta primer mix, a second PCR ran for roughly 6 to 12 cycles. TCRdb redid the calling of the 5' RACE reads with MiXCR, one entry per CDR3 protein. The sample shows 650,000 to 900,000 distinct CDR3 sequences, 60% to 80% of them seen only once. Regarding the study as a whole: Expanded clonotype shifts may have been confounded, as the donors had an unknown CMV status.

CDR1 and CDR2 from the germline V gene are MNHEY and SVGEGT. Trimming took 5 bases from V and 7 from J, leaving 18 bases between them. CDR3 length equals 15 residues. The receptor was derived from a man under 40 in good health. The chain carries TRBV6-2 or TRBV6-3 and TRBJ2-1, with no clear D. The sequenced material came from blood. The CDR3: CASSPNPTIRNEQFF. The CDR3 DNA reads as TGTGCCAGCAGTCCGAACCCAACTATAAGGAATGAGCAGTTCTTC.